The 25 T cell receptor beta chains in this list originate from one sample, sequenced in a study of CD8+ T cells in alopecia areata. Extracted RNA was reverse transcribed into cDNA, the sequencing template. Repertoires were generated with immunoSEQ multiplex PCR, while TCRdb's copy carries only in-frame clones and drops some. The sample has 150,000 or so clones, around 50% seen once. The sample was CD4+ T cells sorted from blood. The receptors stem from a human donor with alopecia areata.

The CDR3 loop is CASSPTQSGTGRGYTF. CDR3 coding DNA: TGTGCCAGCAGCCCGACCCAATCCGGGACAGGGAGAGGCTACACCTTC. This sequence joins TRBV7-2 and TRBJ1-2; TRBD1 matches at 9 bases. Germline lookup yields CDR1 SGHTA and CDR2 FQGNSA. V trimming: 5 bases; J trimming: 8 bases; junction bases outside the gene matches: 15. This CDR3 contains 16 residues. The whole variable domain, filled in from reference TRBV7-2 and TRBJ1-2, reads GAGVSQSPSNKVTEKGKDVELRCDPISGHTALYWYRQSLGQGLEFLIYFQGNSAPDKSGLPSDRFSAERTGGSVSTLTIQRTQQEDSAVYLCASSPTQSGTGRGYTFGSGTRLTVV.

The rearrangement links TRBV7-6 to TRBJ1-1; perhaps TRBD1 as D (5 bases). Trimming shortened V by 0 bases and J by 2 bases, and 16 bases separated the two germline ends. CDR1 is SGHVS and CDR2 is FNYEAQ in the germline V gene. CDR3 size: 17 residues. DNA of the CDR3: TGTGCCAGCAGCTTAGCCTCTTCTTCTGACAGAAACACTGAAGCTTTCTTT. It encodes CASSLASSSDRNTEAFF.

This clone has more than one count but fewer than ten. The chain combines TRBV29-1 with TRBJ2-1; D gene ambiguous. The CDR3 has 11 amino acids. Trimming left V 6 bases short and J 8 bases short, with 11 bases between. The germline gives CDR1 SQVTM, CDR2 ANQGSEA. This CDR3 is CSVAPKDEQFF. In DNA form, the CDR3 reads TGCAGCGTCGCCCCTAAGGATGAGCAGTTCTTC.

A few counts support this clone. This chain uses TRBV29-1 with TRBJ1-1, with a tentative D call TRBD1 (5 bases). The length of the CDR3 is 13 residues. Between the trimmed V and J ends, which lost 7 bases and 0 bases, there was a span of 12 bases. Germline loops: CDR1 SQVTM, CDR2 ANQGSEA. For the CDR3, the DNA is TGCAGCGCAAGGACAAGCATGAACACTGAAGCTTTCTTT. Translating gives CSARTSMNTEAFF. The whole variable domain, filled in from reference TRBV29-1 and TRBJ1-1, reads SAVISQKPSRDICQRGTSLTIQCQVDSQVTMMFWYRQQPGQSLTLIATANQGSEATYESGFVIDKFPISRPNLTFSTLTVSNMSPEDSSIYLCSARTSMNTEAFFGQGTRLTVV.

This chain uses TRBV28 with TRBJ2-1, with D perhaps TRBD2 (5 bases). Trimming removed 2 bases at V and 9 bases at J, with 11 bases between. The CDR3 consists of 13 residues. The germline V gene has CDR1 MDHEN and CDR2 SYDVKM. CDR3 loop: CASSLPVGSEQFF. The CDR3 DNA reads TGTGCCAGCAGTTTACCCGTAGGGAGTGAGCAGTTCTTC. Based on the CDR3 plus reference TRBV28 and TRBJ2-1, the full variable domain is DVKVTQSSRYLVKRTGEKVFLECVQDMDHENMFWYRQDPGLGLRLIYFSYDVKMKEKGDIPEGYSVSREKKERFSLILESASTNQTSMYLCASSLPVGSEQFFGPGTRLTVL.

J is TRBJ2-6 and V is TRBV4-2; 8 positions agree with TRBD1. The V and J ends lost 1 base and 3 bases, in that order; junction bases with no gene match: 11. The CDR3 consists of 19 residues. Germline CDR1 and CDR2: LGHNA and YNFKEQ. CDR3 coding DNA: TGTGCCAGCAGCCAAGCGGTCGGGGTAACAGGGGGTGGGGCCAACGTCCTGACTTTC. It specifies CASSQAVGVTGGGANVLTF.

The rearrangement joins TRBV28 to TRBJ2-7, with a possible D match to TRBD1 (6 bases). V was cut by 7 bases and J by 1 base, with 11 bases left in between. This CDR3 has 13 residues. Germline lookup yields CDR1 MDHEN and CDR2 SYDVKM. The CDR3 bases are TGTGCCAGCAATAAGGACAGATCCTACGAGCAGTACTTC. As protein: CASNKDRSYEQYF.

The chain combines TRBV15 with TRBJ2-4; D not certain. CDR1 LNHNV and CDR2 YYDKDF come from the germline V gene (reference sequence). V was clipped by 0 bases and J by 7 bases, with 10 bases between them. The CDR3 sequence is 14 residues long. Here the CDR3 reads CATSRDTGRNIQYF. CDR3 DNA sequence: TGTGCCACCAGCAGAGATACCGGGCGGAACATTCAGTACTTC.

In DNA form, the CDR3 reads TGTGCCTGGAGGTGGAGGGATCCCGGGGAGCTGTTTTTT. Translating gives CAWRWRDPGELFF. This chain links TRBV30 with TRBJ2-2; tentatively, D is TRBD2 (6 bases). The germline V gene has CDR1 GTSNPN and CDR2 SVGIG (reference sequence). The V gene lost 3 bases and the J gene lost 6 bases, with 11 bases spanning the gap. The CDR3 spans 13 residues.

The V and J genes are TRBV2 and TRBJ2-7, with a weak D call TRBD1 (6 bases). V dropped 3 bases and J dropped 2 bases, with 11 bases sitting between them. Germline CDR1 SNHLY, CDR2 FYNNEI. This CDR3 comprises 14 residues. CDR3: CASSDPGETYEQYF. The CDR3 DNA reads as TGTGCCAGCAGTGATCCAGGGGAAACCTACGAGCAGTACTTC.

The chain carries TRBV30 and TRBJ1-5; D gene ambiguous. CDR3 length equals 13 residues. Trimming cost V 3 bases and J 4 bases, with 10 bases left between them. Germline values: CDR1 GTSNPN, CDR2 SVGIG (reference sequence). CDR3 region: CAWSRVLNQPQHF. The CDR3 nucleotides read TGTGCCTGGAGCCGGGTTCTAAATCAGCCCCAGCATTTT.

The chain recombines TRBV29-1 with TRBJ2-1; tentatively, D is TRBD2 (5 bases). The CDR3 has 14 amino acids. The germline V gene has CDR1 SQVTM and CDR2 ANQGSEA. V lost 7 bases and J lost 9, with 22 bases in between. The DNA of the CDR3 is TGCAGCGCACTTCAAATTGGGCTAGAGGGTGAGCAGTTCTTC. Amino acid sequence: CSALQIGLEGEQFF.

This chain uses TRBV6-5 with TRBJ2-5, with a tentative D call TRBD1 (5 bases). The CDR3 contains 14 residues. Germline assignment: CDR1 MNHEY and CDR2 SVGAGI. Trimming pared 6 bases from V and 0 bases from J, leaving 11 bases between. The CDR3 spells CASSDSGNQETQYF. CDR3 DNA sequence: TGTGCCAGCAGCGACTCAGGGAACCAAGAGACCCAGTACTTC.

V is TRBV28 and J is TRBJ2-7; either TRBD1 or TRBD2 may supply D (6 bases each). CDR3 size: 14 residues. Deletions cut 7 bases from V and 3 bases from J, with 16 bases between. Germline V gene lookup returns CDR1 MDHEN and CDR2 SYDVKM. Written as DNA, the CDR3 is TGTGCCAGCAACTGGGGGGCTAGCGTCTACGAGCAGTACTTC. Amino acids: CASNWGASVYEQYF.

The CDR3 sequence: CSARVGSEQYF. CDR3 DNA: TGCAGTGCTAGAGTGGGTAGCGAGCAGTACTTC. This rearrangement joins TRBV20-1 to TRBJ2-7, with D unresolved. Germline V gene data show CDR1 as DFQATT and CDR2 as SNEGSKA (reference sequence). Trimming shortened V by 1 base and J by 6 bases, and 7 bases separated the two germline ends. This CDR3 comprises 11 residues.

This clone has only one observation. This sequence joins TRBV7-3 and TRBJ2-5; maybe TRBD2 (5 bases). V lost 3 bases to trimming and J lost 0 bases, with 5 bases between them. The CDR3 is 13 residues long. Germline V gene lookup returns CDR1 SGHTA and CDR2 FQGTGA. CDR3 amino acids: CASSFGDQETQYF. CDR3 DNA: TGTGCCAGCAGCTTCGGGGACCAAGAGACCCAGTACTTC. Variable domain in full (rest from reference TRBV7-3 and TRBJ2-5): GAGVSQTPSNKVTEKGKYVELRCDPISGHTALYWYRQSLGQGPEFLIYFQGTGAADDSGLPNDRFFAVRPEGSVSTLKIQRTERGDSAVYLCASSFGDQETQYFGPGTRLLVL.

The J gene is TRBJ1-2, the V gene TRBV27, with D possibly being TRBD1 (6 bases). V was pared by 2 bases and J by 8 bases, with 27 bases between. The CDR3 is made up of 18 amino acids. Germline values: CDR1 MNHEY, CDR2 SMNVEV (reference sequence). In DNA form, the CDR3 reads TGTGCCAGCAGTTTAAATGGTCCCGGGGGGCTTTTTTCATCGGGCTACACCTTC. This encodes CASSLNGPGGLFSSGYTF.

This chain uses TRBV29-1 with TRBJ2-3; D gene ambiguous. V was trimmed by 5 bases and J by 6 bases, leaving 9 bases between them. In germline, CDR1 is SQVTM, CDR2 ANQGSEA. This CDR3 has 11 amino acids. The CDR3 protein is CSVRLWDTQYF. The CDR3 DNA sequence: TGCAGCGTTAGGCTGTGGGATACGCAGTATTTT.

This sequence joins TRBV28 and TRBJ1-1, with TRBD1 as a possible D gene (6 bases). Germline values: CDR1 MDHEN, CDR2 SYDVKM. V dropped 9 bases and J dropped 3 bases, with 11 bases sitting between them. The CDR3 loop spans 12 amino acids. CDR3 nucleotide sequence: TGTGCCAGTTGGGGGGGGCACACTGAAGCTTTCTTT. Its protein is CASWGGHTEAFF.

V gene TRBV4-1 combines with J gene TRBJ2-3, with 8 bases lining up with TRBD2. V was pared by 0 bases and J by 2 bases, with 7 bases of the junction left unmatched. The CDR3 extends over 17 amino acids. Germline V lookup: CDR1 MGHRA, CDR2 YSYEKL. Written as DNA, the CDR3 is TGCGCCAGCAGCCAAGATCGGGCAGCGGGAGTCACAGATACGCAGTATTTT. Encoded protein: CASSQDRAAGVTDTQYF.

V is TRBV29-1 and J is TRBJ2-5, with 15 bases lining up with TRBD2. Germline V gives CDR1 SQVTM, CDR2 ANQGSEA. The CDR3 loop spans 15 amino acids. After removal of 7 bases from V and 5 bases from J, the junction contained 8 bases not matched to a gene. CDR3 region: CSARTSGRGWETQYF. Written as DNA, the CDR3 is TGCAGCGCCCGGACTAGCGGGAGGGGTTGGGAGACCCAGTACTTC.

V is TRBV5-1 and J is TRBJ2-1, with 7 positions matching TRBD1. The CDR3 length is 14 residues. The V segment lost 3 bases and the J segment 5 bases; nucleotides outside the gene matches: 5. Germline V gives CDR1 SGHRS, CDR2 YFSETQ. The CDR3 loop is CASSSGTDNNEQFF. CDR3 in DNA: TGCGCCAGCAGCTCTGGGACAGATAACAATGAGCAGTTCTTC.

The chain is built from TRBV11-2 and TRBJ2-1; D is uncertain. The germline V and J ends were trimmed by 7 bases and 0 bases, with 7 bases remaining between them. The V gene's germline CDR1 is SGHAT and CDR2 FQNNGV. This CDR3 has 13 amino acids. The CDR3 coding sequence is TGTGCCAGCACCCTTGCCTCCTACAATGAGCAGTTCTTC. Translating it yields CASTLASYNEQFF.

Remarks on this clone: This same CDR3 is encoded by further DNA sequences in the sample. V usage is TRBV7-9 and J usage is TRBJ2-1, with a weak D call TRBD2 (6 bases). The V end lost 0 bases, the J end lost 5 bases, and 11 bases lay between the germline ends. The CDR3 totals 15 residues. Germline CDR1 is SEHNR and CDR2 is FQNEAQ (reference sequence). CDR3 nucleotide sequence: TGTGCCAGCAGCTTAGCGGCGGGATGGGACAATGAGCAGTTCTTC. Protein sequence: CASSLAAGWDNEQFF.

V usage is TRBV5-4 and J usage is TRBJ2-3; the D call may be TRBD1 or TRBD2 (5 bases each). This CDR3 spans 16 amino acids. V lost 4 bases and J lost 1, with 16 bases in between. Per the germline V gene, CDR1 is SGHNT and CDR2 is YYREEE (reference sequence). CDR3 coding DNA: TGTGCCAGCAGCGGGGGTGGAGTGGGGGGCACAGATACGCAGTATTTT. It encodes CASSGGGVGGTDTQYF. The variable domain in full, completed from reference TRBV5-4 and TRBJ2-3, reads ETGVTQSPTHLIKTRGQQVTLRCSSQSGHNTVSWYQQALGQGPQFIFQYYREEENGRGNFPPRFSGLQFPNYSSELNVNALELDDSALYLCASSGGGVGGTDTQYFGPGTRLTVL.